These 26 T cell receptor beta chains were all obtained from the same sample, sequenced in a study of T cell responses to AZD1222 COVID-19 vaccine. TCRdb's table, derived via immunoSEQ multiplex PCR, lists solely in-frame clones and lacks some. Of approximately 190,000 clones detected, approximately 90% appear once; the ten largest clones hold 0.95% to 1%. The sample here was peripheral blood, taken on day 0 of AZD1222 vaccination. The receptors were gathered from an adult in good health.

The chain is built from TRBV2 and TRBJ2-7, with D perhaps matching TRBD1 (6 bases). This CDR3 has 15 amino acids. CDR1 SNHLY and CDR2 FYNNEI come from the germline V gene. Trimming shortened V by 5 bases and J by 0 bases, and 14 bases separated the two germline ends. The CDR3 sequence is CASSLQGVSSYEQYF. As DNA, the CDR3 is TGTGCCAGCAGTCTACAGGGTGTGAGCTCCTACGAGCAGTACTTC.

This chain connects TRBV12-5 to TRBJ1-1; D is uncertain. Trimming removed 0 bases at V and 3 bases at J, with 5 bases between. The CDR3 consists of 13 residues. Germline V lookup: CDR1 LGHNT, CDR2 FRNRAP. The CDR3, as DNA: TGTGCTAGTGGTTTGGTATTCTACACTGAAGCTTTCTTT. As protein: CASGLVFYTEAFF.

This clone has just one count. The rearrangement uses TRBV14 and TRBJ1-1, with D hard to call. The CDR3 spans 17 residues. V lost 3 bases and J 2 bases, leaving 19 bases between the germline ends. Germline-derived CDR1 and CDR2 are SGHDN and FVKESK. CDR3 DNA: TGTGCCAGCAGCCACCCCTTTAGGACGGCCGATAACACTGAAGCTTTCTTT. This encodes CASSHPFRTADNTEAFF.

The gene calls are TRBV5-1 and TRBJ1-1; 9 bases match TRBD1. The CDR3 is 18 residues long. Trimming at V came to 4 bases and at J to 1 base, leaving 14 bases not matched to a gene. Germline values: CDR1 SGHRS, CDR2 YFSETQ. The CDR3 spells CASSPTWIDRGENTEAFF. CDR3 nucleotides: TGCGCCAGCAGCCCAACTTGGATCGACAGGGGGGAGAACACTGAAGCTTTCTTT.

As concerns this clone: Other DNA sequences from this sample encode an identical CDR3 as well. This sequence joins TRBV5-1 and TRBJ1-1; a weak D match, TRBD1 (5 bases). This CDR3 contains 14 residues. The V end lost 4 bases, the J end lost 0 bases, and 10 bases lay between the germline ends. Per the germline V gene, CDR1 is SGHRS and CDR2 is YFSETQ. The CDR3 DNA follows: TGCGCCAGCAGCCCGGACACCCTGAACACTGAAGCTTTCTTT. The encoded protein is CASSPDTLNTEAFF. The full variable domain, in which reference TRBV5-1 and TRBJ1-1 provide the parts outside the CDR3, is KAGVTQTPRYLIKTRGQQVTLSCSPISGHRSVSWYQQTPGQGLQFLFEYFSETQRNKGNFPGRFSGRQFSNSRSEMNVSTLELGDSALYLCASSPDTLNTEAFFGQGTRLTVV.

This sequence joins TRBV7-9 and TRBJ2-1, with D tentatively TRBD2 (5 bases). There are 15 residues in the CDR3. The germline V and J ends were trimmed by 5 bases and 5 bases, with 16 bases remaining between them. Germline V gene data show CDR1 as SEHNR and CDR2 as FQNEAQ (reference sequence). Here the CDR3 DNA reads TGTGCCAGCAGCCCTGCGACGGGATCGGACAATGAGCAGTTCTTC. It specifies CASSPATGSDNEQFF.

The V call is TRBV4-3, the J call TRBJ2-7, with TRBD1 as a possible D gene (7 bases). CDR3 length equals 16 residues. V lost 3 bases to trimming and J lost 0 bases, with 15 bases between them. CDR1 is LGHNA and CDR2 is YSLEER in the germline V gene. Here the CDR3 DNA reads TGCGCCAGCAGCCAGGGACTGGACAGGACCTCCTACGAGCAGTACTTC. It codes for CASSQGLDRTSYEQYF.

The genes are TRBV2 and TRBJ2-7, with D possibly matching TRBD1 (5 bases). Trimming took off 1 base at V and 6 bases at J, with 16 bases between the two ends. Germline V lookup: CDR1 SNHLY, CDR2 FYNNEI. The CDR3 consists of 15 residues. For the CDR3, the DNA is TGTGCCAGCAGTGAAGTCGGCCAGGGTATTGGCGAGCAGTACTTC. Protein: CASSEVGQGIGEQYF.

In the case of this clone: One junction end does not reproduce the germline sequence, and a read error may be involved. The chain has TRBV7-7 and TRBJ2-7; the D is unclear. Looked up from germline, CDR1 is SSHAT and CDR2 is FNYEAQ (reference sequence). The CDR3 extends over 11 amino acids. The CDR3 protein is CASSPKYEQYF. CDR3 in DNA: TGTGCTAGCAGCCCCAAATACGAGCAGTACTTC. Filled out from reference TRBV7-7 and TRBJ2-7, the complete variable domain reads GAGVSQSPRYKVTKRGQDVTLRCDPISSHATLYWYQQALGQGPEFLTYFNYEAQPDKSGLPSDRFSAERPEGSISTLTIQRTEQRDSAMYRCASSPKYEQYFGPGTRLTVT.

The gene calls are TRBV9 and TRBJ1-1, with D hard to call. Germline CDR1 reads SGDLS; CDR2 reads YYNGEE. The CDR3 has 15 residues. V was shortened by 0 bases and J by 4 bases, with 13 bases between the two germline ends. DNA of the CDR3: TGTGCCAGCAGCGTAGAATCGGGGAAGAGCACTGAAGCTTTCTTT. It yields the protein CASSVESGKSTEAFF.

The CDR3 spells CASSFTSGTGEQYF. Here the CDR3 DNA reads TGTGCCAGCAGTTTTACCAGCGGGACGGGGGAGCAGTACTTC. The genes are TRBV6-5 and TRBJ2-7; 7 bases fit TRBD2. Germline CDR1 reads MNHEY; CDR2 reads SVGAGI. The CDR3 has 14 residues. V shed 4 bases, J shed 7 bases, and the junction held 10 bases outside the gene matches.

The chain employs TRBV6-2 or TRBV6-3 and TRBJ1-5, with D perhaps matching TRBD1 (5 bases). This CDR3 has 13 amino acids. CDR1 is MNHEY, CDR2 SVGEGT, per germline. The V gene lost 6 bases and the J gene lost 3 bases, with 9 bases spanning the gap. CDR3 nucleotides: TGTGCCAGCAGCCCCGGGACCAATCAGCCCCAGCATTTT. Residues: CASSPGTNQPQHF.

The chain is built from TRBV6-2 or TRBV6-3 and TRBJ1-2; TRBD1 matches at 11 bases. The V and J ends lost 0 bases and 0 bases, in that order; junction bases with no gene match: 3. In germline, CDR1 is MNHEY, CDR2 SVGEGT. The CDR3 consists of 17 residues. The CDR3 sequence is CASSYSGQGAANYGYTF. CDR3 nucleotides: TGTGCCAGCAGTTACTCCGGACAGGGGGCGGCTAACTATGGCTACACCTTC.

This chain links TRBV6-6 with TRBJ2-1; 9 positions agree with TRBD2. Germline CDR1 is MNHNY and CDR2 is SVGAGI (reference sequence). This CDR3 contains 15 residues. V was clipped by 5 bases and J by 8 bases; unmatched bases: 10. The CDR3 reads CASSTIAGGFHEQFF. The CDR3 DNA follows: TGTGCCAGCAGTACAATTGCGGGAGGGTTCCATGAGCAGTTCTTC.

There are a few counts of this clone. The chain employs TRBV18 and TRBJ2-3; D remains unclear. The CDR3 has 13 amino acids. The V end lost 1 base, the J end lost 4 bases, and 6 bases lay between the germline ends. Germline V CDR1 and CDR2: KGHSH, LQKENI. The CDR3 DNA follows: TGTGCCAGCTCACCACAGGATGCAGATACGCAGTATTTT. It encodes CASSPQDADTQYF.

This chain uses TRBV2 with TRBJ1-2; a possible D gene is TRBD1 (6 bases). The CDR3 sequence is 16 residues long. Trimming took off 6 bases at V and 3 bases at J, with 20 bases between the two ends. Looked up from germline, CDR1 is SNHLY and CDR2 is FYNNEI. The CDR3 loop reads CASSPGVGGGHYGYTF. CDR3 nucleotide sequence: TGTGCCAGCAGCCCGGGTGTGGGTGGGGGGCACTATGGCTACACCTTC.

The chain carries TRBV7-9 and TRBJ2-1; D is unresolved. This CDR3 region has 12 residues. V lost 3 bases, J lost 4 bases, and 4 bases lay in between. The germline V gene encodes CDR1 SEHNR and CDR2 FQNEAQ (reference sequence). Written as DNA, the CDR3 is TGTGCCAGCAGCTTCCGGTACAATGAGCAGTTCTTC. Residues: CASSFRYNEQFF.

This rearrangement joins TRBV5-1 to TRBJ2-3; 10 bases match TRBD2. V lost 3 bases, J lost 8 bases, and 6 bases stayed unmatched. The germline gives CDR1 SGHRS, CDR2 YFSETQ. The CDR3 is made up of 14 amino acids. The chain's CDR3 is CASSSGLAEGTQYF. The CDR3 region has the DNA TGCGCCAGCAGCTCTGGACTAGCGGAGGGTACGCAGTATTTT.

The chain employs TRBV27 and TRBJ1-5; D is uncertain. CDR1 and CDR2 from the germline V gene are MNHEY and SMNVEV (reference sequence). Deletions cut 2 bases from V and 2 bases from J, with 4 bases between. The CDR3 loop spans 13 amino acids. CDR3 nucleotide sequence: TGTGCCAGCAGTTTAAACGGCAATCAGCCCCAGCATTTT. Translation: CASSLNGNQPQHF.

The chain links TRBV6-1 to TRBJ2-7; D call uncertain. Germline CDR1 reads MNHNS; CDR2 reads SASEGT. The CDR3 runs 13 residues. The germline V and J ends were trimmed by 0 bases and 2 bases, with 5 bases remaining between them. CDR3 residues: CASSEAGTYEQYF. DNA of the CDR3: TGTGCCAGCAGTGAAGCTGGGACCTACGAGCAGTACTTC.

The sample holds a few counts of this clone. Other DNA sequences of this sample code for an identical CDR3. The V gene is TRBV12-3 or TRBV12-4, the J gene TRBJ1-5, with no clear D. Trimming stripped 1 base from V and 7 bases from J, with 2 bases between. The CDR3 length is 11 residues. The chain's CDR3 is CASSLGQPQHF. In nucleotides, the CDR3 is TGTGCCAGCAGTTTAGGCCAGCCCCAGCATTTT.

This sequence joins TRBV7-9 and TRBJ2-7; TRBD1 agrees at 9 bases. CDR1 and CDR2 from the germline V gene are SEHNR and FQNEAQ (reference sequence). The CDR3 has 13 amino acids. The ends lost 5 bases at V and 4 bases at J; junction bases unmatched: 3. The CDR3 nucleotides read TGTGCCAGCAGCCTCGGGACAGGGTACGAGCAGTACTTC. Residues: CASSLGTGYEQYF. Full variable domain (outside the CDR3, taken from reference TRBV7-9 and TRBJ2-7): DTGVSQNPRHKITKRGQNVTFRCDPISEHNRLYWYRQTLGQGPEFLTYFQNEAQLEKSRLLSDRFSAERPKGSFSTLEIQRTEQGDSAMYLCASSLGTGYEQYFGPGTRLTVT.

The table lists this clone with a few counts. The chain carries TRBV2 and TRBJ2-3; the D gene is possibly TRBD2 (6 bases). CDR3 length: 16 amino acids. CDR1 and CDR2 from the germline V gene are SNHLY and FYNNEI. The ends were cut back, 6 bases at V and 5 bases at J, with 21 bases in the middle. The CDR3 nucleotides are TGTGCCAGCAGAGACCTGACTAGATGGTCGGAAGATACGCAGTATTTT. As protein: CASRDLTRWSEDTQYF.

The chain joins TRBV9 to TRBJ2-5, with D tentatively TRBD1 (5 bases). CDR1 and CDR2 (germline): SGDLS, YYNGEE. This CDR3 region has 14 residues. The ends were cut back, 4 bases at V and 4 bases at J, with 14 bases in the middle. The CDR3: CASSPGPGRETQYF. The CDR3 nucleotides are TGTGCCAGCAGCCCGGGCCCAGGGCGAGAGACCCAGTACTTC.

V usage is TRBV7-8 and J usage is TRBJ2-1, with D uncertain. The CDR3 sequence is 16 residues long. Trimming removed 5 bases at V and 4 bases at J, with 18 bases between. The germline CDR1 and CDR2 sequences are SGHVS and FQNEAQ. CDR3 in DNA: TGTGCCAGCAGCCCTCGCTTGTCCGTTATGTACAATGAGCAGTTCTTC. It specifies CASSPRLSVMYNEQFF.

This chain uses TRBV5-4 with TRBJ1-3; D perhaps matches TRBD1 (6 bases). The CDR3 covers 16 residues. V lost 3 bases and J 2 bases, leaving 15 bases between the germline ends. Per the germline V gene, CDR1 is SGHNT and CDR2 is YYREEE (reference sequence). The CDR3 DNA follows: TGTGCCAGCAGCTCAAAAGGGGGTCTCGCTGGAAACACCATATATTTT. Its protein is CASSSKGGLAGNTIYF.